A single sample is the source of the 16 T cell receptor beta chains below, sequenced in a study of blood T cell repertoires in COVID-19. Here immunoSEQ multiplex PCR was the method, and the copy in TCRdb shows in-frame clones only, minus some. The table includes tens of thousands of clones, around four fifths detected once. Sequencing input: peripheral blood. These receptor sequences come from a man between 50 and 59 years old with acute or convalescent COVID-19.

This chain links TRBV5-8 with TRBJ1-1; a possible D gene is TRBD1 (5 bases). The germline V gene has CDR1 SGHTS and CDR2 YDEGEE. CDR3 length: 13 amino acids. V was clipped by 0 bases and J by 10 bases, with 13 bases between them. The CDR3, as DNA: TGTGCCAGCAGCTTGGCCCTGACCCAGGGAGCTTTCTTT. As protein: CASSLALTQGAFF.

V usage is TRBV27 and J usage is TRBJ2-1, with 12 bases that match TRBD2. After removal of 6 bases from V and 4 bases from J, the junction contained 4 bases not matched to a gene. Germline V CDR1 and CDR2: MNHEY, SMNVEV (reference sequence). This CDR3 has 15 amino acids. The CDR3 sequence is CASSSGTSGYNEQFF. DNA for the CDR3: TGTGCCAGCAGCTCCGGGACTAGCGGGTACAATGAGCAGTTCTTC.

The chain combines TRBV3-1 (or the pseudogene TRBV3-2) with TRBJ2-5; TRBD2 matches at 14 bases. Germline V gene lookup returns CDR1 LGHDT and CDR2 YNNKEL (reference sequence). Losses at the gene ends were 3 bases for V and 3 bases for J; bases not matched to a gene: 3. There are 16 residues in the CDR3. The DNA for the CDR3 is TGTGCCAGCAGCCAGGAGGGACTAGCGGGAGAAGAGACCCAGTACTTC. Residues: CASSQEGLAGEETQYF.

The CDR3 coding sequence is TGTGCCAGCAGTTTGAGTGTAGAGGGCTACAATGAGCAGTTCTTC. Encoded protein: CASSLSVEGYNEQFF. V usage is TRBV27 and J usage is TRBJ2-1; D is possibly TRBD2 (5 bases). V lost 3 bases and J 3 bases, leaving 12 bases between the germline ends. Germline V gives CDR1 MNHEY, CDR2 SMNVEV (reference sequence). The CDR3 runs 15 residues.

J is TRBJ2-3 and V is TRBV13; 8 bases are shared with TRBD2. The CDR3 contains 15 residues. Germline lookup yields CDR1 PRHDT and CDR2 FYEKMQ (reference sequence). The J segment lost 3 bases and the V segment lost 6 bases, leaving 8 bases of the junction unmatched. In DNA, the CDR3 is TGTGCCAGCAGTTCGGAGCGGGGGAGTACAGATACGCAGTATTTT. It specifies CASSSERGSTDTQYF.

CDR3 nucleotide sequence: TGTGCCAGCAGCCAATGGGCGGGGGATGCCTACAATGAGCAGTTCTTC. Its protein is CASSQWAGDAYNEQFF. The chain carries TRBV14 and TRBJ2-1, with 7 bases that match TRBD2. The germline V gene has CDR1 SGHDN and CDR2 FVKESK. The V gene end was trimmed by 2 bases and the J gene end by 2 bases; junction bases not matched to a gene: 6. The CDR3 is 16 amino acids.

The genes are TRBV12-5 and TRBJ1-1; TRBD1 is a possible D gene (6 bases). The CDR3 is made up of 14 amino acids. CDR1 and CDR2 (germline): LGHNT, FRNRAP. The V end was cut by 1 base, the J end by 0 bases, with 6 bases between. The CDR3 nucleotides are TGTGCTAGTGGTTTGGACAGGGTGAACACTGAAGCTTTCTTT. Amino acids: CASGLDRVNTEAFF.

The J gene is TRBJ1-5, the V gene TRBV5-5, with D possibly matching TRBD1 (6 bases). Germline assignment: CDR1 SGHKS and CDR2 YYEKEE (reference sequence). CDR3 length equals 16 residues. V lost 4 bases, J lost 9 bases, and 23 bases lay in between. CDR3 nucleotide sequence: TGTGCCAGCAGCCCCGATCCGGGGGGCGGTATAAGGCCCCAGCATTTT. It encodes CASSPDPGGGIRPQHF.

The rearrangement joins TRBV29-1 to TRBJ1-5, with 8 bases matching TRBD1. Per the germline V gene, CDR1 is SQVTM and CDR2 is ANQGSEA. The CDR3 runs 13 residues. V dropped 5 bases and J dropped 4; count of bases not matched to a gene: 4. The CDR3 spells CSVRTGTNQPQHF. The CDR3, as DNA: TGCAGCGTTAGGACAGGGACAAATCAGCCCCAGCATTTT.

This clone has more than one count but fewer than ten. The rearrangement uses TRBV12-3 or TRBV12-4 and TRBJ1-5; no clear D. This CDR3 comprises 12 residues. Trimming removed 5 bases at V and 6 bases at J, with 8 bases between. CDR3 residues: CASSANSQPQHF. CDR3 in DNA: TGTGCCAGCAGTGCTAACAGTCAGCCCCAGCATTTT.

The V gene is TRBV5-8, the J gene TRBJ1-5; TRBD1 is a possible D gene (6 bases). The germline CDR1 and CDR2 sequences are SGHTS and YDEGEE. Trimming pared 5 bases from V and 2 bases from J, leaving 11 bases between. The CDR3 sequence is 14 residues long. CDR3 coding DNA: TGTGCCAGCAGTTTCAGGGGCGGCAATCAGCCCCAGCATTTT. Encoded protein: CASSFRGGNQPQHF.

The chain recombines TRBV9 with TRBJ2-1; 11 bases match TRBD2. CDR1 is SGDLS, CDR2 YYNGEE, per germline. Trimming took 3 bases from V and 5 from J; bases not matched to a gene: 4. This CDR3 is 15 amino acids long. Here the CDR3 DNA reads TGTGCCAGCAGCGAGAGACTAGCGGGAAACAATGAGCAGTTCTTC. It translates to CASSERLAGNNEQFF.

This chain uses TRBV5-1 with TRBJ1-6; D is perhaps TRBD1 (6 bases). Trimming pared 1 base from V and 9 bases from J, leaving 14 bases between. The CDR3 consists of 15 residues. Germline V gives CDR1 SGHRS, CDR2 YFSETQ. DNA of the CDR3: TGCGCCAGCAGCTTGCGACAGGCCAACGGTTCACCCCTCCACTTT. This codes for CASSLRQANGSPLHF.

The J gene is TRBJ1-4, the V gene TRBV2; D is undetermined. V was trimmed by 3 bases and J by 8 bases, leaving 10 bases between them. Germline CDR1 is SNHLY and CDR2 is FYNNEI. This CDR3 region has 13 residues. CDR3 in DNA: TGTGCCAGCAGTGATACTTCCATGGAAAAACTGTTTTTT. It encodes CASSDTSMEKLFF.

By frequency in the sample, this clone is medium-sized. The J gene is TRBJ2-7, the V gene TRBV7-8; D is perhaps TRBD2 (6 bases). Germline V lookup: CDR1 SGHVS, CDR2 FQNEAQ. The V gene lost 0 bases and the J gene lost 7 bases, with 10 bases spanning the gap. This CDR3 is built from 13 residues. The CDR3 nucleotides read TGTGCCAGCAGCTTAGCGGGGGGTTCGGAGCAGTACTTC. This codes for CASSLAGGSEQYF.

This clone has only one observation. The rearrangement links TRBV7-3 to TRBJ2-1; 8 bases agree with TRBD2. This CDR3 region has 16 residues. Germline V gene sequence: CDR1 SGHTA, CDR2 FQGTGA. V lost 1 base to trimming and J lost 5 bases; unmatched junction nucleotides: 7. The CDR3 region is CASSLNAGGLNNEQFF. The CDR3 DNA reads as TGTGCCAGCAGCTTAAACGCGGGAGGTTTAAACAATGAGCAGTTCTTC.